These 29 T cell receptor beta chains originate from one sample sequenced in a study of T-cell reconstitution after alpha-beta-depleted transplantation in children (dated by TCRdb to about 2016). What the treatment or condition label conveys for this sample: allogeneic hematopoietic cell transplantation with graft depleted of TCRalphabeta T cells and CD19 B cells. The library was obtained by PCR. Data came from an Illumina HiSeq 2500. Molecular barcoding was employed in the preparation of TCR libraries, with unique molecular identifiers being used to normalize TCRbeta repertoire quantification. TCRdb itself trimmed the public reads at Q25 with fastp, ran MiXCR and retained productive beta chains. Every distinct CDR3 protein forms one entry, paired with its most common genes and DNA. This sample gives 580,000 or so distinct CDR3 sequences in total; 23% of them show up just once. The top ten clonotypes cover less than 15% of the sample.

The specimen comprised PBMCs, mostly from graft donor cells, sampled 360 days after TCRalphabeta/CD19-depleted stem cell transplant. These receptors all come from a boy under three years old who had a stem cell transplant for acute myeloid leukemia, so the T cells may come from the graft donor.

V usage is TRBV30 and J usage is TRBJ2-7; D might be TRBD1 or TRBD2, each matching 5 bases. The length of the CDR3 is 15 residues. The germline V and J ends were trimmed by 5 bases and 2 bases, with 19 bases remaining between them. CDR1 GTSNPN and CDR2 SVGIG come from the germline V gene (reference sequence). The CDR3 DNA is TGTGCCTGGGAAGGTTCCGGGACCGTAACCTACGAGCAGTACTTC. As protein: CAWEGSGTVTYEQYF.

This clonotype showed up just a few times. CDR3 sequence reads: CASSLAWGGGNEQFF. In DNA form, the CDR3 reads TGTGCCAGCAGCTTGGCCTGGGGGGGAGGCAATGAGCAGTTCTTC. V usage is TRBV5-8 and J usage is TRBJ2-1; 7 positions match TRBD2. CDR1 and CDR2 from the germline V gene are SGHTS and YDEGEE. The CDR3 totals 15 residues. The junction had 6 bases not matched to a gene; V was cut back by 0 bases and J by 6 bases.

The table lists this clonotype with many counts. The rearrangement links TRBV5-5 to TRBJ2-1; no clear D gene. V lost 7 bases, J lost 2 bases, and 19 bases lay in between. The CDR3 loop spans 16 amino acids. Per the germline V gene, CDR1 is SGHKS and CDR2 is YYEKEE (reference sequence). The CDR3 region has the DNA TGTGCCAGCGGTACCGACCCGACTGACACCTACAATGAGCAGTTCTTC. This encodes CASGTDPTDTYNEQFF. Using reference TRBV5-5 and TRBJ2-1 for the parts outside the CDR3, the full variable domain is DAGVTQSPTHLIKTRGQQVTLRCSPISGHKSVSWYQQVLGQGPQFIFQYYEKEERGRGNFPDRFSARQFPNYSSELNVNALLLGDSALYLCASGTDPTDTYNEQFFGPGTRLTVL.

The table lists this clonotype with a few counts. V usage is TRBV5-5 and J usage is TRBJ2-5; TRBD2 agrees at 12 bases. Germline trimming cut 4 bases from V and 3 bases from J; bases unmatched to any gene: 7. Per the germline V gene, CDR1 is SGHKS and CDR2 is YYEKEE (reference sequence). The CDR3 spans 16 residues. CDR3 sequence: CASSMRLAGAEETQYF. In DNA, the CDR3 is TGTGCCAGCAGCATGAGACTAGCGGGGGCCGAAGAGACCCAGTACTTC.

This clonotype was detected ten times or more. The V gene is TRBV7-8, the J gene TRBJ1-3, with 7 bases matching TRBD1. The V gene's germline CDR1 is SGHVS and CDR2 FQNEAQ. J gave up 8 bases and V 1 base, and 5 bases lay outside the gene matches. This CDR3 is built from 14 residues. CDR3 region: CASSLEGQTHTIYF. CDR3 bases: TGTGCCAGCAGCTTAGAGGGACAGACACACACCATATATTTT.

CDR3 amino acids: CASSLVQLLLTDTQYF. DNA of the CDR3: TGCGCCAGCAGCTTGGTCCAACTACTACTAACAGATACGCAGTATTTT. The chain is built from TRBV5-1 and TRBJ2-3, with unresolved D. This CDR3 region has 16 residues. Germline CDR1 SGHRS, CDR2 YFSETQ. Deletions cut 0 bases from V and 3 bases from J, with 14 bases between.

The rearrangement joins TRBV7-2 to TRBJ2-1; perhaps TRBD1 as D (6 bases). Trimming cost V 6 bases and J 7 bases, with 7 bases left between them. CDR3 length: 11 amino acids. Looked up from germline, CDR1 is SGHTA and CDR2 is FQGNSA. The CDR3 protein is CASRGANEQFF. DNA for the CDR3: TGTGCCAGCAGGGGGGCGAATGAGCAGTTCTTC.

The count of this clonotype is one. The chain joins TRBV4-1 to TRBJ1-1, with D tentatively TRBD1 (6 bases). The germline V and J ends were trimmed by 0 bases and 4 bases, with 12 bases remaining between them. Germline V gives CDR1 MGHRA, CDR2 YSYEKL. This CDR3 region has 15 residues. CDR3 sequence: CASSQEPGASTEAFF. In DNA, the CDR3 is TGCGCCAGCAGCCAAGAACCAGGGGCGAGCACTGAAGCTTTCTTT.

A few counts support this clonotype. The J gene is TRBJ1-3, the V gene TRBV29-1; D gene ambiguous. CDR1 is SQVTM and CDR2 is ANQGSEA in the germline V gene. The germline V and J ends were trimmed by 4 bases and 4 bases, with 5 bases remaining between them. The CDR3 sequence is 11 residues long. The DNA for the CDR3 is TGCAGCGTTGGAATCGGAAACACCATATATTTT. The encoded protein is CSVGIGNTIYF.

This clonotype was observed many times. The V call is TRBV6-5, the J call TRBJ2-7, with D perhaps matching TRBD2 (6 bases). V was trimmed by 8 bases and J by 3 bases, leaving 17 bases between them. The germline CDR1 and CDR2 sequences are MNHEY and SVGAGI. This CDR3 contains 14 residues. The CDR3 reads CASRGQGGGYEQYF. As DNA, the CDR3 is TGTGCCAGCCGAGGCCAGGGAGGCGGCTACGAGCAGTACTTC.

The chain combines TRBV5-1 with TRBJ2-2, with D possibly being TRBD1 or TRBD2 (5 bases each). Germline values: CDR1 SGHRS, CDR2 YFSETQ. The V and J ends lost 3 bases and 1 base respectively, with 16 bases between them. This CDR3 region has 17 residues. This CDR3 reads CASSSGTGRKNTGELFF. The CDR3 coding sequence is TGCGCCAGCAGCTCGGGAACGGGACGTAAGAACACCGGGGAGCTGTTTTTT.

The chain has TRBV10-3 and TRBJ2-1; D not certain. Looked up from germline, CDR1 is ENHRY and CDR2 is SYGVKD. V lost 2 bases to trimming and J lost 6 bases, with 5 bases between them. The CDR3 sequence is 12 residues long. This CDR3 reads CAISEEPNEQFF. CDR3 in DNA: TGTGCCATCAGTGAGGAGCCCAATGAGCAGTTCTTC.

The chain links TRBV7-8 to TRBJ2-1; no clear D gene. Trimming left V 5 bases short and J 5 bases short, with 13 bases between. From germline, CDR1 is SGHVS and CDR2 FQNEAQ. The CDR3 is 14 amino acids. The CDR3 here is CASSPRRQDNEQFF. The CDR3 DNA reads as TGTGCCAGCAGCCCGCGCCGGCAGGACAATGAGCAGTTCTTC.

The chain carries TRBV6-1 and TRBJ2-7; TRBD1 might be the D (6 bases). The CDR3 sequence is 15 residues long. CDR1 is MNHNS, CDR2 SASEGT, per germline. Trimming cost V 7 bases and J 3 bases, with 19 bases left between them. The DNA for the CDR3 is TGTGCCAGCAATAACCCCCGGGACAACTTCTACGAGCAGTACTTC. This sequence encodes CASNNPRDNFYEQYF.

The CDR3 bases are TGTGCCAGCAGCTTAGGTCTGAGGCTAGTAGGGGAGACCCAGTACTTC. Translated: CASSLGLRLVGETQYF. The genes are TRBV7-2 and TRBJ2-5; D gene unclear. V was cut by 1 base and J by 5 bases, with 17 bases left in between. In germline, CDR1 is SGHTA, CDR2 FQGNSA. The CDR3 runs to 16 residues.

This chain uses TRBV12-3 or TRBV12-4 with TRBJ2-3; D gene ambiguous. The CDR3 totals 13 residues. Deletions cut 0 bases from V and 7 bases from J, with 8 bases between. This CDR3 is CASSLAGINTQYF. For the CDR3, the DNA is TGTGCCAGCAGTTTAGCGGGTATAAATACGCAGTATTTT.

The chain has TRBV6-1 and TRBJ2-3, with a tentative D call TRBD1 (6 bases). Germline CDR1 and CDR2: MNHNS and SASEGT. The CDR3 extends over 16 amino acids. V lost 0 bases, J lost 0 bases, and 10 bases lay in between. Here the CDR3 DNA reads TGTGCCAGCAGTGAAGCCCGGCAGGGGAGCACAGATACGCAGTATTTT. Translating it yields CASSEARQGSTDTQYF.

This clonotype was counted a few times. The J gene is TRBJ1-1, the V gene TRBV6-2 or TRBV6-3, with D unresolved. Germline CDR1 reads MNHEY; CDR2 reads SVGEGT. The CDR3 runs to 14 residues. The ends were cut back, 0 bases at V and 1 base at J, with 6 bases in the middle. The DNA of the CDR3 is TGTGCCAGCAGTTACTCGTCGGCGAACACTGAAGCTTTCTTT. Protein sequence: CASSYSSANTEAFF.

The CDR3 bases are TGCAGTGCTAGTGTTCTAGCGGGGGGGCCTGGGAAGACCCAGTACTTC. Amino acid sequence: CSASVLAGGPGKTQYF. V is TRBV20-1 and J is TRBJ2-5; 12 bases fit TRBD2. Germline V gene data show CDR1 as DFQATT and CDR2 as SNEGSKA (reference sequence). V shed 3 bases and J 6 bases; nucleotides not matched to a gene: 11. The CDR3 totals 16 residues.

This clonotype was counted a single time. V gene TRBV13 combines with J gene TRBJ1-1; no clear D. CDR3 size: 14 residues. Germline CDR1 is PRHDT and CDR2 is FYEKMQ (reference sequence). Trimming left V 3 bases short and J 6 bases short, with 14 bases between. This chain's CDR3 is CASSLDWVSAEAFF. DNA for the CDR3: TGTGCCAGCAGCTTGGACTGGGTGTCGGCTGAAGCTTTCTTT.

The rearrangement links TRBV29-1 to TRBJ2-3; 9 bases align to TRBD2. This CDR3 spans 15 amino acids. Germline CDR1 reads SQVTM; CDR2 reads ANQGSEA. Trimming at V came to 4 bases and at J to 4 bases, leaving 9 bases not matched to a gene. CDR3 sequence (DNA): TGCAGCGTTGGGATCAGCGGGGGGCCGGCAGATACGCAGTATTTT. Protein: CSVGISGGPADTQYF.

The chain carries TRBV9 and TRBJ1-1; unclear D gene. Germline V CDR1 and CDR2: SGDLS, YYNGEE. Trimming cost V 2 bases and J 11 bases, with 22 bases left between them. The CDR3 contains 15 residues. CDR3 DNA: TGTGCCAGCAGCGTTGATGATTCTAGGCCCCGGCGGGCTTTCTTT. Translating gives CASSVDDSRPRRAFF.

The table lists this clonotype with many counts. The chain recombines TRBV24-1 with TRBJ2-1, with 7 bases matching TRBD1. The length of the CDR3 is 17 residues. Germline V gene sequence: CDR1 KGHDR, CDR2 SFDVKD. Trimming removed 5 bases from V and 8 bases from J; junction bases left unmatched: 17. CDR3 sequence (DNA): TGTGCCACCAGTGGCTCGAGGGGGCTGGTCCGAATCGATGAGCAGTTCTTC. Encoded protein: CATSGSRGLVRIDEQFF.

The chain carries TRBV15 and TRBJ1-2; 7 bases align to TRBD1. Germline loops: CDR1 LNHNV, CDR2 YYDKDF (reference sequence). The ends lost 1 base at V and 8 bases at J; junction bases unmatched: 4. This CDR3 is built from 13 residues. The CDR3 sequence: CATSRAQGRGYTF. The CDR3 DNA reads TGTGCCACCAGCAGAGCACAGGGGCGAGGCTACACCTTC.

The rearrangement uses TRBV28 and TRBJ2-7; TRBD2 matches at 8 bases. Trimming took 7 bases from V and 0 from J; bases not matched to a gene: 8. Germline lookup yields CDR1 MDHEN and CDR2 SYDVKM. The CDR3 length is 15 residues. The CDR3 loop is CASTHGGGNSYEQYF. The CDR3 DNA is TGTGCCAGCACACACGGGGGGGGGAACTCCTACGAGCAGTACTTC.

The V and J genes are TRBV24-1 and TRBJ2-2; 7 bases line up with TRBD1. The J segment lost 1 base and the V segment lost 4 bases, leaving 5 bases of the junction unmatched. Germline V lookup: CDR1 KGHDR, CDR2 SFDVKD. The CDR3 consists of 16 residues. CDR3 DNA sequence: TGTGCCACCAGTGACTTTGGACAGGAGAACACCGGGGAGCTGTTTTTT. Translating it yields CATSDFGQENTGELFF.

This clonotype showed up just once. The chain employs TRBV13 and TRBJ2-7, with a possible D match to TRBD2 (5 bases). The V gene's germline CDR1 is PRHDT and CDR2 FYEKMQ (reference sequence). This CDR3 has 14 residues. Trimming removed 0 bases from V and 2 bases from J, with 8 bases in between. The DNA for the CDR3 is TGTGCCAGCAGCTTAGGTCGGGAAACCTACGAGCAGTACGTC. It yields the protein CASSLGRETYEQYV.

A few counts support this clonotype. This chain links TRBV4-1 with TRBJ2-5; 9 bases are a match to TRBD1. V lost 3 bases to trimming and J lost 5 bases; unmatched junction nucleotides: 7. The germline gives CDR1 MGHRA, CDR2 YSYEKL. This CDR3 is 15 amino acids long. CDR3 residues: CASSHPGTGTETQYF. The CDR3 coding sequence is TGCGCCAGCAGCCATCCCGGGACAGGGACCGAGACCCAGTACTTC.

This clonotype appeared many times. The V and J genes are TRBV12-3 or TRBV12-4 and TRBJ2-3, with D tentatively TRBD1 or TRBD2 (5 bases each). The V and J ends lost 9 bases and 4 bases respectively, with 17 bases between them. CDR3 length: 14 residues. The CDR3 sequence: CASSLGPAADTQYF. CDR3 DNA: TGTGCCAGTTCCTTGGGACCGGCGGCAGATACGCAGTATTTT.